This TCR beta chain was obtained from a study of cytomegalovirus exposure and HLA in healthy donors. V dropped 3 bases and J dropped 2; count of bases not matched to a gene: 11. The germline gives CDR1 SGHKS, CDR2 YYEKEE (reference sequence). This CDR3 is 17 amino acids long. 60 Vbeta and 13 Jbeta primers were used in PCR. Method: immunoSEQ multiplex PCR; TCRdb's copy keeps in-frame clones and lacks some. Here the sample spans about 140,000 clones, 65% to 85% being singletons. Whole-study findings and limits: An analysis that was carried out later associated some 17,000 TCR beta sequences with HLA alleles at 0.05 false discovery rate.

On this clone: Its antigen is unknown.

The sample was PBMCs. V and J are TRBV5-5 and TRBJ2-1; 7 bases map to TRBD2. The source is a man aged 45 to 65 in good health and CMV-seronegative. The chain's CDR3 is CASSSSSTSEAYNEQFF. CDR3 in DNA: TGTGCCAGCAGCTCGTCCTCAACTAGCGAGGCCTACAATGAGCAGTTCTTC.